The 25 T cell receptor beta chains presented below share a single source sample, sequenced in a study of Ad26.COV2.S vaccination and SARS-CoV-2 variants (dated by TCRdb to 2020 to 2022). Library creation used the immunoSEQ multiplex PCR assay. The table comes from immuneACCESS by way of TCRdb, which keeps in-frame sequences with V and J called. Part of the clones is missing from these tables; in studies checked, under half for an unresolved V gene and the rest for unknown reasons. Counted in this sample were around 450,000 clones; roughly 90% of them appeared once. About 3.5% of the sample belongs to the ten largest clones. The sample's treatment or condition label is to be understood as: around 19 received Ad26.COV2.S at low or high dose, single or two shots; about five received placebo; per-sample allocation not given. Repertoires of vaccine and placebo recipients were sequenced from samples taken on day 63 after the first injection.

The material was peripheral blood, obtained in a trial of Ad26.COV2.S vaccine versus placebo. The receptor set was obtained from a person aged 18 to 65 who received the Ad26.COV2.S COVID-19 vaccine or a placebo.

The chain joins TRBV6-5 to TRBJ1-3; no reliable D call. CDR3 length: 15 amino acids. CDR1 MNHEY and CDR2 SVGAGI come from the germline V gene. The V end lost 2 bases, the J end lost 1 base, and 9 bases lay between the germline ends. CDR3 protein: CASSYSPRSGNTIYF. In nucleotides, the CDR3 is TGTGCCAGCAGTTACAGTCCCCGTTCTGGAAACACCATATATTTT.

The rearrangement uses TRBV28 and TRBJ1-5; D perhaps matches TRBD1 (6 bases). CDR1 MDHEN and CDR2 SYDVKM come from the germline V gene. This CDR3 contains 17 residues. Trimming shortened V by 3 bases and J by 1 base, and 16 bases separated the two germline ends. The CDR3 region has the DNA TGTGCCAGCAGTTTGATTTCGGGGGGCAGGAGCAATCAGCCCCAGCATTTT. Encoded protein: CASSLISGGRSNQPQHF.

This clone has just a few counts. This chain links TRBV7-2 with TRBJ1-6; 8 bases match TRBD1. The V segment lost 5 bases and the J segment 4 bases; nucleotides outside the gene matches: 13. CDR1 and CDR2 (germline): SGHTA, FQGNSA. There are 18 residues in the CDR3. The CDR3 sequence: CASSERETGGKYNSPLHF. The CDR3 DNA reads TGTGCCAGCAGCGAACGGGAAACAGGGGGAAAATATAATTCACCCCTCCACTTT.

The chain carries TRBV6-6 and TRBJ2-7; D is possibly TRBD1 (6 bases). V was pared by 4 bases and J by 3 bases, with 19 bases between. The germline V gene has CDR1 MNHNY and CDR2 SVGAGI (reference sequence). The CDR3 is 16 residues long. The CDR3 spells CASSSARGRTLYEQYF. The DNA for the CDR3 is TGTGCCAGCAGTTCCGCCAGGGGCAGGACCCTCTACGAGCAGTACTTC.

The rearrangement uses TRBV13 and TRBJ2-1; D is possibly TRBD2 (6 bases). The CDR3 contains 17 residues. The V end lost 0 bases, the J end lost 8 bases, and 20 bases lay between the germline ends. CDR1 and CDR2 from the germline V gene are PRHDT and FYEKMQ (reference sequence). The CDR3 is CASSLGRGERALDEQFF. The CDR3 DNA follows: TGTGCCAGCAGCTTAGGCCGGGGTGAGCGGGCTCTGGATGAGCAGTTCTTC.

The chain carries TRBV9 and TRBJ1-3; D call uncertain. The CDR3 covers 14 residues. Per germline, CDR1 SGDLS and CDR2 YYNGEE. Trimming took 0 bases from V and 1 from J, leaving 5 bases between them. CDR3: CASSVARSGNTIYF. The CDR3 region has the DNA TGTGCCAGCAGCGTAGCCAGATCTGGAAACACCATATATTTT.

This chain joins TRBV28 and TRBJ1-2, with D unresolved. The germline gives CDR1 MDHEN, CDR2 SYDVKM. The CDR3 covers 15 residues. The germline V and J ends were trimmed by 2 bases and 4 bases, with 14 bases remaining between them. Here the CDR3 DNA reads TGTGCCAGCAGTTTAAATGTCGGTACCGGCTATGGCTACACCTTC. Its protein product is CASSLNVGTGYGYTF.

The CDR3: CSVEEVGSPYEQYF. The DNA of the CDR3 is TGCAGCGTTGAAGAAGTCGGAAGTCCCTACGAGCAGTACTTC. The rearrangement links TRBV29-1 to TRBJ2-7, with unresolved D. V gave up 0 bases and J gave up 2 bases, with 11 bases separating them. The CDR3 contains 14 residues. Looked up from germline, CDR1 is SQVTM and CDR2 is ANQGSEA.

J is TRBJ1-3 and V is TRBV27; 10 bases align to TRBD1. This CDR3 has 19 amino acids. The V gene end was trimmed by 5 bases and the J gene end by 0 bases; junction bases not matched to a gene: 13. In germline, CDR1 is MNHEY, CDR2 SMNVEV (reference sequence). CDR3 residues: CASSVFGTGAGYSGNTIYF. The CDR3 nucleotides read TGTGCCAGCAGTGTATTCGGGACAGGGGCTGGGTACTCTGGAAACACCATATATTTT.

The chain combines TRBV5-1 with TRBJ2-1; 15 positions agree with TRBD2. V was pared by 1 base and J by 2 bases, with 7 bases of the junction left unmatched. This CDR3 is 19 amino acids long. Germline V lookup: CDR1 SGHRS, CDR2 YFSETQ. The CDR3 region is CASSLSGTSGGPAYNEQFF. CDR3 nucleotide sequence: TGCGCCAGCAGCTTGAGCGGGACTAGCGGGGGGCCCGCCTACAATGAGCAGTTCTTC. The full variable domain, with the rest looked up from reference TRBV5-1 and TRBJ2-1, is KAGVTQTPRYLIKTRGQQVTLSCSPISGHRSVSWYQQTPGQGLQFLFEYFSETQRNKGNFPGRFSGRQFSNSRSEMNVSTLELGDSALYLCASSLSGTSGGPAYNEQFFGPGTRLTVL.

This chain links TRBV5-5 with TRBJ2-7, with D tentatively TRBD2 (6 bases). The V end was cut by 1 base, the J end by 2 bases, with 13 bases between. Germline CDR1 SGHKS, CDR2 YYEKEE (reference sequence). The CDR3 has 15 amino acids. The CDR3 is CASSLRSEGPYEQYF. The CDR3 DNA reads as TGTGCCAGCAGCTTGAGGTCGGAGGGCCCCTACGAGCAGTACTTC.

The chain employs TRBV7-2 and TRBJ1-2; D is perhaps TRBD1 (5 bases). The CDR3 length is 15 residues. The V end lost 5 bases, the J end lost 8 bases, and 21 bases lay between the germline ends. The germline V gene has CDR1 SGHTA and CDR2 FQGNSA. CDR3 DNA sequence: TGTGCCAGCAGCGGACACCCGGGAAGCCGTTCGGGCTACACCTTC. It encodes CASSGHPGSRSGYTF.

A single count supports this clone. The CDR3 here is CASSVGQVDWETQYF. The CDR3 DNA is TGTGCCAGTAGTGTAGGACAGGTAGATTGGGAGACCCAGTACTTC. The chain joins TRBV19 to TRBJ2-5, with 7 bases aligning to TRBD1. The junction had 11 bases not matched to a gene; V was cut back by 5 bases and J by 5 bases. The CDR3 runs 15 residues. Looked up from germline, CDR1 is LNHDA and CDR2 is SQIVND (reference sequence).

This chain joins TRBV19 and TRBJ2-2; 8 bases agree with TRBD1. This CDR3 spans 14 amino acids. V was pared by 3 bases and J by 6 bases, with 3 bases of the junction left unmatched. CDR1 and CDR2 from the germline V gene are LNHDA and SQIVND (reference sequence). CDR3 sequence reads: CASSIQGAPGELFF. The DNA for the CDR3 is TGTGCCAGTAGTATTCAGGGGGCGCCCGGGGAGCTGTTTTTT. The complete variable domain, with remaining parts taken from reference TRBV19 and TRBJ2-2, reads DGGITQSPKYLFRKEGQNVTLSCEQNLNHDAMYWYRQDPGQGLRLIYYSQIVNDFQKGDIAEGYSVSREKKESFPLTVTSAQKNPTAFYLCASSIQGAPGELFFGEGSRLTVL.

The V and J genes are TRBV5-4 and TRBJ1-4; D possibly corresponds to TRBD1 (5 bases). V gave up 4 bases and J gave up 4 bases, with 20 bases separating them. CDR1 is SGHNT and CDR2 is YYREEE in the germline V gene (reference sequence). The CDR3 runs 17 residues. The CDR3 sequence is CASSQTPPGARNEKLFF. The CDR3 DNA is TGTGCCAGCAGCCAAACCCCCCCCGGGGCGCGTAATGAAAAACTGTTTTTT. The whole variable domain, filled in from reference TRBV5-4 and TRBJ1-4, reads ETGVTQSPTHLIKTRGQQVTLRCSSQSGHNTVSWYQQALGQGPQFIFQYYREEENGRGNFPPRFSGLQFPNYSSELNVNALELDDSALYLCASSQTPPGARNEKLFFGSGTQLSVL.

The chain couples TRBV6-5 to TRBJ1-1; weak D call: TRBD1 (5 bases). The CDR3 has 15 residues. CDR1 and CDR2 (germline): MNHEY, SVGAGI. V gave up 8 bases and J gave up 2 bases, with 18 bases separating them. CDR3 sequence: CASRMGRMENTEAFF. The CDR3 coding sequence is TGTGCCAGCCGGATGGGACGGATGGAAAACACTGAAGCTTTCTTT.

This clone showed up just once. Additional DNA sequences in this sample encode the identical CDR3. The chain combines TRBV7-2 with TRBJ1-5; unclear D gene. In germline, CDR1 is SGHTA, CDR2 FQGNSA. CDR3 length: 14 residues. Trimming removed 5 bases from V and 2 bases from J, with 10 bases in between. CDR3 amino acids: CASSPNRGNQPQHF. The CDR3 nucleotides are TGTGCCAGCAGCCCCAATAGAGGCAATCAGCCCCAGCATTTT.

J is TRBJ1-1 and V is TRBV6-5; D uncertain. Trimming pared 8 bases from V and 4 bases from J, leaving 8 bases between. The CDR3 extends over 11 amino acids. CDR1 and CDR2 from the germline V gene are MNHEY and SVGAGI. The CDR3 region is CASQEFTEAFF. CDR3 coding DNA: TGTGCCAGCCAGGAGTTCACTGAAGCTTTCTTT.

J is TRBJ1-6 and V is TRBV30, with D possibly matching TRBD1 (6 bases). The germline gives CDR1 GTSNPN, CDR2 SVGIG (reference sequence). CDR3 length: 14 amino acids. Trimming removed 4 bases at V and 10 bases at J, with 17 bases between. In nucleotides, the CDR3 is TGTGCCTGGAACGCAGGGGTGGGAGTCTCACCCCTCCACTTT. Amino acid sequence: CAWNAGVGVSPLHF.

The V gene is TRBV19, the J gene TRBJ2-2; no clear D. Germline V CDR1 and CDR2: LNHDA, SQIVND (reference sequence). The CDR3 has 13 amino acids. V lost 4 bases and J lost 5, with 8 bases in between. CDR3 DNA: TGTGCCAGTAGTACCCACCCAACCGGGGAGCTGTTTTTT. Translation: CASSTHPTGELFF.

This sequence joins TRBV7-9 and TRBJ1-4; D is possibly TRBD1 (5 bases). This CDR3 spans 18 amino acids. Germline assignment: CDR1 SEHNR and CDR2 FQNEAQ (reference sequence). V shed 4 bases and J shed 3 bases, with 21 bases lying between them. CDR3 amino acids: CASSSRQSHSEANEKLFF. The CDR3 DNA follows: TGTGCCAGCAGCTCACGACAGTCTCACTCAGAGGCTAATGAAAAACTGTTTTTT.

The sample holds one count of this clone. The gene calls are TRBV6-8 and TRBJ2-1; 13 bases line up with TRBD2. CDR1 and CDR2 (germline): MNHGY, SAAAGT. CDR3 size: 14 residues. The trim removed 2 bases at V and 9 bases at J, leaving 1 base unmatched. CDR3 amino acids: CASSYRLAGGEQFF. CDR3 bases: TGTGCCAGCAGTTACAGACTAGCGGGGGGTGAGCAGTTCTTC.

The chain has TRBV7-8 and TRBJ2-2; D tentatively fits TRBD1 or TRBD2 (6 bases each). The CDR3 extends over 16 amino acids. V lost 0 bases, J lost 6 bases, and 14 bases lay in between. Germline CDR1 SGHVS, CDR2 FQNEAQ. CDR3 sequence: CASSLARRGAAGELFF. The CDR3, as DNA: TGTGCCAGCAGCTTAGCGCGAAGGGGGGCGGCCGGGGAGCTGTTTTTT. The entire variable domain, with the rest obtained from reference TRBV7-8 and TRBJ2-2, is as follows: GAGVSQSPRYKVAKRGQDVALRCDPISGHVSLFWYQQALGQGPEFLTYFQNEAQLDKSGLPSDRFFAERPEGSVSTLKIQRTQQEDSAVYLCASSLARRGAAGELFFGEGSRLTVL.

The chain links TRBV9 to TRBJ1-5; 7 nucleotides match TRBD1. The length of the CDR3 is 15 residues. The germline V gene encodes CDR1 SGDLS and CDR2 YYNGEE. V lost 2 bases to trimming and J lost 5 bases; unmatched junction nucleotides: 7. Written as DNA, the CDR3 is TGTGCCAGCAGCGTTACAGGGGATGAGTATCAGCCCCAGCATTTT. It translates to CASSVTGDEYQPQHF. The whole variable domain, filled in from reference TRBV9 and TRBJ1-5, reads DSGVTQTPKHLITATGQRVTLRCSPRSGDLSVYWYQQSLDQGLQFLIQYYNGEERAKGNILERFSAQQFPDLHSELNLSSLELGDSALYFCASSVTGDEYQPQHFGDGTRLSIL.

About this clone itself: Other DNA sequences in this specimen translate into the identical CDR3. CDR3 amino acids: CASSYSGSSYEQYF. The DNA for the CDR3 is TGTGCCAGCAGTTACTCGGGATCCTCCTACGAGCAGTACTTC. The V gene is TRBV6-2 or TRBV6-3, the J gene TRBJ2-7; no reliable D call. The CDR3 runs to 14 residues. Germline V lookup: CDR1 MNHEY, CDR2 SVGEGT. The germline V and J ends were trimmed by 0 bases and 0 bases, with 6 bases remaining between them.